Detailed here is one T cell receptor (beta chain). Its target is not known. The donors gave bone marrow, and they were healthy. This record belongs to a study of cytomegalovirus exposure and HLA in healthy donors. General observations from the study: Presence/absence analyses supposed approximately even sequencing depth among donors. A cluster of highly shared sequence variants was likely a sequencing artifact.

This CDR3 comprises 12 residues. V was pared by 5 bases and J by 0 bases, with 1 base of the junction left unmatched. Germline values: CDR1 GTSNPN, CDR2 SVGIG (reference sequence). The study ran its PCR with 60 Vbeta and 13 Jbeta primers. The table came from immunoSEQ multiplex PCR; TCRdb's copy has only in-frame clones and leaves some out. Here the sample spans around 57,000 clones, roughly 90% being singletons. The chain carries TRBV30 and TRBJ2-7; 7 bases are a match to TRBD1. The TCR sequence derives from a man aged 25-45 years in good health and CMV-seropositive. Sequencing used PBMCs. The CDR3 sequence is CAWDRASYEQYF. CDR3 DNA: TGTGCCTGGGACAGGGCCTCCTACGAGCAGTACTTC.